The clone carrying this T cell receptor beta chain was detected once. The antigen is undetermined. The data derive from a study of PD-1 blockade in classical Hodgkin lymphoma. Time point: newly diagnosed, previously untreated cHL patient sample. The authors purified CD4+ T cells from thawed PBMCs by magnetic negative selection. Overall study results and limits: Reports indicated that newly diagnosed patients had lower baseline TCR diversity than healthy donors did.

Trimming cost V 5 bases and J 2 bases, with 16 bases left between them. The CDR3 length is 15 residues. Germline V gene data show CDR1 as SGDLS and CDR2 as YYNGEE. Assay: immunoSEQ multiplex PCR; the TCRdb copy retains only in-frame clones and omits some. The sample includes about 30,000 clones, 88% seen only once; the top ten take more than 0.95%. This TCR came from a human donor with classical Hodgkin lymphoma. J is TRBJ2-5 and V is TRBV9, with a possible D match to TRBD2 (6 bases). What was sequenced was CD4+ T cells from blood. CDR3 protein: CASSTRGTLQETQYF. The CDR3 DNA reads TGTGCCAGCAGTACCCGGGGGACTCTGCAAGAGACCCAGTACTTC.